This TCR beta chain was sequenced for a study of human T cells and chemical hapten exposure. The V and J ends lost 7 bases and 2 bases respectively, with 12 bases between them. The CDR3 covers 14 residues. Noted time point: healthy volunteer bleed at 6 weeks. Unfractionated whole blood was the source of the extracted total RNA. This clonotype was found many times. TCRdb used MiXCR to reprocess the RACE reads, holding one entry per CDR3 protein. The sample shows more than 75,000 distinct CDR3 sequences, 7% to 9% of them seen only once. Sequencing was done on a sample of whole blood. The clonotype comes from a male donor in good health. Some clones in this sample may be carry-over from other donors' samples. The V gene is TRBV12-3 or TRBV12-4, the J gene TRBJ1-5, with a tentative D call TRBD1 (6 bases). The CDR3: CASTLGGGNQPQHF. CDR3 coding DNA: TGTGCCAGCACCCTAGGGGGGGGCAATCAGCCCCAGCATTTT.